This passage covers 24 T cell receptor beta chains from one sample sequenced in a study of T cell responses to AZD1222 COVID-19 vaccine (dated by TCRdb to the early 2020s). Library construction relied on the immunoSEQ multiplex PCR assay. The table was pulled from immuneACCESS by TCRdb, which kept in-frame rearrangements only. Such tables lose some clones; where checked, under half of the loss comes from unresolved V genes, and the rest has no known cause. The table for this sample lists about 140,000 clones; roughly 90% of them were counted only once. The ten largest account for 1.5% to 2% of the sample. What the time point label conveys for this sample: baseline before first vaccination. The material sequenced was peripheral blood, taken on day 0 of AZD1222 vaccination. The receptors here all came from an adult in good health.

This clone was detected once. The chain is built from TRBV4-1 and TRBJ1-4; TRBD1 aligns across 7 bases. Germline lookup yields CDR1 MGHRA and CDR2 YSYEKL. V gave up 1 base and J gave up 7 bases; unmatched junction bases: 18. The CDR3 runs 19 residues. As DNA, the CDR3 is TGCGCCAGCAGCCAAGTACATCCGGGACAGTTATTTCTGGGTGAAAAACTGTTTTTT. Protein product: CASSQVHPGQLFLGEKLFF.

The rearrangement uses TRBV19 and TRBJ1-5, with TRBD1 matching 8 bases. Germline CDR1 reads LNHDA; CDR2 reads SQIVND (reference sequence). This CDR3 comprises 15 residues. V gave up 4 bases and J gave up 6 bases; unmatched junction bases: 8. The CDR3 protein is CASSTKPTGVQPQHF. DNA for the CDR3: TGTGCCAGTAGTACTAAACCGACAGGGGTTCAGCCCCAGCATTTT.

The chain joins TRBV4-3 to TRBJ1-4; no definite D call. This CDR3 is 15 amino acids long. The V and J ends lost 0 bases and 7 bases respectively, with 12 bases between them. In germline, CDR1 is LGHNA, CDR2 YSLEER. The CDR3 sequence is CASSQDGGGSEKLFF. The CDR3 nucleotides are TGCGCCAGCAGCCAAGATGGAGGCGGGAGTGAAAAACTGTTTTTT.

The chain joins TRBV5-6 to TRBJ2-1, with D tentatively TRBD2 (5 bases). Between the trimmed V and J ends, which lost 1 base and 12 bases, there was a span of 11 bases. This CDR3 has 12 amino acids. Germline V gene sequence: CDR1 SGHDT, CDR2 YYEEEE. CDR3 sequence: CASSLLGSGQFF. CDR3 DNA: TGTGCCAGCAGCTTGCTTGGGAGTGGGCAGTTCTTC.

This clone has a handful of counts. The chain is built from TRBV30 and TRBJ1-5, with D unresolved. CDR3 size: 13 residues. V lost 4 bases and J lost 0, with 7 bases in between. Germline V gene lookup returns CDR1 GTSNPN and CDR2 SVGIG (reference sequence). CDR3 region: CAWTGDSNQPQHF. The CDR3 DNA sequence: TGTGCCTGGACCGGGGATAGCAATCAGCCCCAGCATTTT.

CDR3 sequence reads: CAWKEPGPVNQPQHF. In nucleotides, the CDR3 is TGTGCCTGGAAAGAACCGGGTCCGGTTAATCAGCCCCAGCATTTT. J is TRBJ1-5 and V is TRBV30; D not resolved. CDR3 length equals 15 residues. Germline V CDR1 and CDR2: GTSNPN, SVGIG (reference sequence). The V end was cut by 4 bases, the J end by 4 bases, with 17 bases between.

The chain combines TRBV6-5 with TRBJ1-5; D not certain. The V gene lost 7 bases and the J gene lost 3 bases, with 16 bases spanning the gap. Germline CDR1 is MNHEY and CDR2 is SVGAGI. CDR3 length: 15 residues. This chain's CDR3 is CASMQPQGSNQPQHF. CDR3 sequence (DNA): TGTGCCAGCATGCAGCCTCAAGGTTCCAATCAGCCCCAGCATTTT.

J is TRBJ1-1 and V is TRBV5-6; D unresolved. With 4 bases removed from V and 6 bases from J, the gap between germline ends came to 13 bases. The CDR3 covers 13 residues. CDR1 is SGHDT and CDR2 is YYEEEE in the germline V gene. The CDR3 is CASSLRVPSEAFF. CDR3 nucleotide sequence: TGTGCCAGCAGCCTAAGGGTGCCCTCTGAAGCTTTCTTT.

V and J are TRBV2 and TRBJ1-4, with D unclear. This CDR3 contains 16 residues. The germline CDR1 and CDR2 sequences are SNHLY and FYNNEI. V was shortened by 1 base and J by 0 bases, with 9 bases between the two germline ends. The CDR3 DNA is TGTGCCAGCAGTGAAGTGTGGGATGCAACTAATGAAAAACTGTTTTTT. This codes for CASSEVWDATNEKLFF.

This chain uses TRBV19 with TRBJ1-1, with D perhaps matching TRBD1 (6 bases). Per the germline V gene, CDR1 is LNHDA and CDR2 is SQIVND (reference sequence). This CDR3 spans 14 amino acids. V shed 11 bases and J shed 1 base, with 17 bases lying between them. The DNA for the CDR3 is TGTGCCGTGGGGGACACCGCGTCGAACACTGAAGCTTTCTTT. This sequence encodes CAVGDTASNTEAFF.

The chain combines TRBV7-9 with TRBJ1-6; D is unresolved. Germline V gene sequence: CDR1 SEHNR, CDR2 FQNEAQ (reference sequence). Trimming shortened V by 5 bases and J by 9 bases, and 8 bases separated the two germline ends. This CDR3 has 12 amino acids. Here the CDR3 reads CASSPGSSPLHF. The CDR3 nucleotides are TGTGCCAGCAGCCCGGGGTCTTCACCCCTCCACTTT.

The J gene is TRBJ2-7, the V gene TRBV15; 7 bases line up with TRBD2. Trimming removed 0 bases from V and 0 bases from J; junction bases left unmatched: 17. The germline V gene encodes CDR1 LNHNV and CDR2 YYDKDF (reference sequence). The CDR3 spans 20 residues. The CDR3 here is CATSRDSLFTAGAHSYEQYF. CDR3 bases: TGTGCCACCAGCAGAGATTCCCTATTCACGGCGGGAGCCCACTCCTACGAGCAGTACTTC.

The CDR3 nucleotides read TGTGCCACCCTGTCCTCGCCCACAGATACGCAGTATTTT. The encoded protein is CATLSSPTDTQYF. The chain uses TRBV28 and TRBJ2-3; D not certain. V was clipped by 10 bases and J by 2 bases, with 13 bases between them. CDR3 size: 13 residues. Germline assignment: CDR1 MDHEN and CDR2 SYDVKM. Combining the CDR3 with reference TRBV28 and TRBJ2-3 gives the whole variable domain DVKVTQSSRYLVKRTGEKVFLECVQDMDHENMFWYRQDPGLGLRLIYFSYDVKMKEKGDIPEGYSVSREKKERFSLILESASTNQTSMYLCATLSSPTDTQYFGPGTRLTVL.

The gene calls are TRBV5-4 and TRBJ2-1; 8 bases match TRBD1. This CDR3 has 13 residues. J lost 6 bases, V lost 1 base, and 0 bases had no gene match. Looked up from germline, CDR1 is SGHNT and CDR2 is YYREEE (reference sequence). DNA of the CDR3: TGTGCCAGCAGCTTGACAGGGGGCAATGAGCAGTTCTTC. As protein: CASSLTGGNEQFF.

The chain employs TRBV4-3 and TRBJ2-6, with unresolved D. Germline CDR1 is LGHNA and CDR2 is YSLEER. The CDR3 spans 16 residues. With 4 bases removed from V and 2 bases from J, the gap between germline ends came to 12 bases. The CDR3 region has the DNA TGCGCCAGCAGCCCTCAAGGTGGGACTGGGGCCAACGTCCTGACTTTC. Translating gives CASSPQGGTGANVLTF.

The rearrangement joins TRBV6-4 to TRBJ1-5; D might be TRBD1 (5 bases). The CDR3 totals 13 residues. Germline V gene data show CDR1 as MRHNA and CDR2 as SNTAGT. The ends were cut back, 5 bases at V and 5 bases at J, with 10 bases in the middle. The chain's CDR3 is CASSSIRDQPQHF. The DNA for the CDR3 is TGTGCCAGCAGTTCAATCAGGGATCAGCCCCAGCATTTT.

The chain links TRBV7-8 to TRBJ2-7; D call uncertain. This CDR3 contains 13 residues. Germline assignment: CDR1 SGHVS and CDR2 FQNEAQ. Trimming took off 3 bases at V and 2 bases at J, with 8 bases between the two ends. The CDR3 region has the DNA TGTGCCAGCAGCTTCCTTGGGCCCTACGAGCAGTACTTC. This gives the protein CASSFLGPYEQYF.

The chain carries TRBV7-3 and TRBJ2-5; D is uncertain. This CDR3 is 14 amino acids long. Germline loops: CDR1 SGHTA, CDR2 FQGTGA. V was pared by 3 bases and J by 0 bases, with 8 bases between. The chain's CDR3 is CASSFLGHQETQYF. The CDR3 DNA follows: TGTGCCAGCAGCTTTTTAGGTCACCAAGAGACCCAGTACTTC.

CDR3 bases: TGCAGTGCTAGAGTAGGGGAAAAACTGTTTTTT. Translated, it gives CSARVGEKLFF. The V and J genes are TRBV20-1 and TRBJ1-4; no reliable D call. Germline CDR1 reads DFQATT; CDR2 reads SNEGSKA (reference sequence). CDR3 length: 11 amino acids. V was clipped by 1 base and J by 8 bases, with 5 bases between them.

As to this clone: The junction does not match germline at one end; this may be a read error. This rearrangement joins TRBV6-4 to TRBJ1-6; D ambiguous. CDR1 and CDR2 (germline): MRHNA, SNTAGT. This CDR3 has 15 amino acids. The CDR3, as DNA: TGTGTCAGCAGTGACTCTGGCGTAGGCAATTCACCCCTCCACTTT. Protein product: CVSSDSGVGNSPLHF.

The genes are TRBV19 and TRBJ1-5; no clear D gene. V lost 3 bases, J lost 7 bases, and 19 bases lay in between. CDR1 and CDR2 (germline): LNHDA, SQIVND (reference sequence). This CDR3 is 16 amino acids long. CDR3 in amino acids: CASSILPGDYRQPQHF. The CDR3 nucleotides read TGTGCCAGTAGTATTTTGCCAGGAGATTATCGACAGCCCCAGCATTTT. Looking up the rest from reference TRBV19 and TRBJ1-5 gives the full variable domain: DGGITQSPKYLFRKEGQNVTLSCEQNLNHDAMYWYRQDPGQGLRLIYYSQIVNDFQKGDIAEGYSVSREKKESFPLTVTSAQKNPTAFYLCASSILPGDYRQPQHFGDGTRLSIL.

CDR3 coding DNA: TGTGCCAGCACCTCGACTAGCGGGGGGGCGGATACGCAGTATTTT. Residues: CASTSTSGGADTQYF. This chain joins TRBV6-4 and TRBJ2-3; TRBD2 matches at 14 bases. CDR3 length: 15 amino acids. Germline trimming cut 7 bases from V and 6 bases from J; bases unmatched to any gene: 6. CDR1 MRHNA and CDR2 SNTAGT come from the germline V gene.

V is TRBV19 and J is TRBJ2-3; 8 bases fit TRBD2. The germline CDR1 and CDR2 sequences are LNHDA and SQIVND (reference sequence). Germline trimming cut 4 bases from V and 2 bases from J; bases unmatched to any gene: 5. This CDR3 is built from 15 residues. CDR3 DNA sequence: TGTGCCAGTAGTACACGGGGGGGCTTCACAGATACGCAGTATTTT. Encoded protein: CASSTRGGFTDTQYF.

The chain links TRBV19 to TRBJ1-5, with D possibly matching TRBD1 (5 bases). The CDR3 runs to 15 residues. V was trimmed by 3 bases and J by 7 bases, leaving 16 bases between them. Germline assignment: CDR1 LNHDA and CDR2 SQIVND (reference sequence). The CDR3 DNA reads as TGTGCCAGTAGTATCCCTCCCGGGGGAGGACAGCCCCAGCATTTT. Encoded protein: CASSIPPGGGQPQHF.